This T cell receptor (beta chain) was identified during a study of CD8 T cells in Susac syndrome. Reverse transcription used about 0.5 to 1 ug RNA and random hexamers. Amplification of TCR beta CDR3 spanned 54 Vbeta and 13 Jbeta via immunoSEQ multiplex PCR. A single record per CDR3 protein comes from TCRdb applying MiXCR to the immunoSEQ multiplex PCR reads. The table includes about 210,000 distinct CDR3 sequences, around 96% detected once. Sequencing targeted TCR beta in blood CD8+ and CD4+ T cells. Negative isolation was used for CD8+ and CD4+ T cells, and FACS enrichment was applied to TEMRA cells. CDR3 length: 11 residues. V was trimmed by 8 bases and J by 1 base, leaving 5 bases between them. Study-level results: The study's TCR sequencing and HLA analysis covered a relatively small number of individuals, and the study acknowledged this.

This clonotype was seen once. Antigen: not known. Source material: CD4+ T cells from PBMCs. This chain links TRBV12-3 or TRBV12-4 with TRBJ1-2; D is undetermined. This TCR was sampled from a human donor with multiple sclerosis. CDR3 protein: CASAINYGYTF. In nucleotides, the CDR3 is TGTGCCAGCGCTATTAACTATGGCTACACCTTC.